This is a list of T cell receptor beta chains from one sample in a study of graft-versus-host responses after intestinal transplantation. The table came from immunoSEQ multiplex PCR; TCRdb's copy has only in-frame clones and leaves some out. In the table there are about 23,000 clones, around 43% of which are singletons. This sample comprised alloreactive CD8+ T cells from a mixed lymphocyte reaction culture, obtained before transplantation. The origin of the receptors is a human patient who was an organ donor for intestinal transplantation. Both conserved end residues are part of each CDR3.

V: TRBV7-6
J: TRBJ1-3
CDR3: CASSPMTGGAGNTIYF

V: TRBV6-5
J: TRBJ2-3
CDR3: CASSYSGTSGTDTQYF

V: TRBV27
J: TRBJ2-7
CDR3: CASSFGSIYEQYF

V: TRBV13
J: TRBJ2-7
CDR3: CASSLGRASSYEQYF

V: TRBV7-9
J: TRBJ1-2
CDR3: CASSDLDGEIGGYTF

V: TRBV7-9
J: TRBJ2-2
CDR3: CASSPTTGARRGNTGELFF

V: TRBV10-2
J: TRBJ1-4
CDR3: CASSESLLPTGEKLFF

V: TRBV19
J: TRBJ2-1
CDR3: CASSIRHTSGSGYEQFF

V: TRBV27
J: TRBJ2-7
CDR3: CASSPTGDPTYEQYF

V: TRBV28
J: TRBJ2-7
CDR3: CASSSHGQGNYEQYF

V: TRBV25-1
J: TRBJ2-1
CDR3: CASSVLAEYNEQFF

V: TRBV6-1
J: TRBJ2-3
CDR3: CASSESQLTDTQYF

V: TRBV7-8
J: TRBJ2-7
CDR3: CASSSWTSGATSYEQYF

V: TRBV20-1
J: TRBJ1-4
CDR3: CSASFGEKLFF

V: TRBV7-3
J: TRBJ2-1
CDR3: CASSLYREAYNEQFF

V: TRBV5-4
J: TRBJ2-3
CDR3: CASSLVRAGTQYF

V: TRBV4-3
J: TRBJ2-2
CDR3: CASSPSDDGELFF

V: TRBV7-3
J: TRBJ2-3
CDR3: CASSRQGGDTQYF

V: TRBV20-1
J: TRBJ2-7
CDR3: CSARPFYEQYF

V: TRBV4-1
J: TRBJ2-1
CDR3: CASSQGLAGEQFF

V: TRBV6-6
J: TRBJ2-7
CDR3: CASSYVYEQYF

V: TRBV18
J: TRBJ2-4
CDR3: CASSRSIGVNIQYF

V: TRBV9
J: TRBJ2-7
CDR3: CASSVLAGGNEQYF

V: TRBV5-1
J: TRBJ2-5
CDR3: CASSPGGQETQYF

V: TRBV5-6
J: TRBJ1-2
CDR3: CASSLDSLGARAYGYTF

V: TRBV7-9
J: TRBJ2-7
CDR3: CASSDALEQYF

V: TRBV6-5
J: TRBJ2-3
CDR3: CASSYFGGTDTQYF

V: TRBV5-8
J: TRBJ1-2
CDR3: CASSLVGAGGNYGYTF